This T cell receptor (beta chain) was observed in a study of radiation and T cells in renal cell carcinoma. Germline lookup yields CDR1 SNHLY and CDR2 FYNNEI. Trimming removed 11 bases from V and 1 base from J, with 11 bases in between. The CDR3 extends over 12 amino acids. The time point was: baseline pretreatment blood. The treatment here: 15 Gy SBRT to primary tumor, nephrectomy 4 weeks later. Only in-frame clones appear in the TCRdb table, and some are missing; sequencing was by immunoSEQ multiplex PCR. The table has some 150,000 clones, less than 90% seen once; the top ten hold under 30%. This sequence joins TRBV2 and TRBJ1-1; D remains unclear. The input for sequencing was blood, taken from a patient whose treatment included radiotherapy and nephrectomy. The receptor comes from a woman in her forties or fifties with renal cell carcinoma. In DNA, the CDR3 is TGTGCCTCCCATCTCGGGAACACTGAAGCTTTCTTT. Encoded protein: CASHLGNTEAFF. The complete variable domain, with remaining parts taken from reference TRBV2 and TRBJ1-1, reads EPEVTQTPSHQVTQMGQEVILRCVPISNHLYFYWYRQILGQKVEFLVSFYNNEISEKSEIFDDQFSVERPDGSNFTLKIRSTKLEDSAMYFCASHLGNTEAFFGQGTRLTVV.